Shown below are 25 T cell receptor beta chains from a single sample sequenced in a study of blood T cell repertoires in COVID-19. Data came from immunoSEQ multiplex PCR; TCRdb stores just in-frame clones and leaves some out. The profile shows roughly 240,000 clones, roughly 82% of them singletons. Sequencing was performed on peripheral blood. These receptors all come from a man aged 35 to 55 who had recovered from COVID-19.

This rearrangement joins TRBV5-8 to TRBJ2-7; 9 nucleotides line up with TRBD2. This CDR3 is 15 amino acids long. Trimming took 0 bases from V and 1 from J; bases not matched to a gene: 2. CDR1 is SGHTS and CDR2 is YDEGEE in the germline V gene. CDR3 in amino acids: CASSLGLAGSYEQYF. The CDR3, as DNA: TGTGCCAGCAGCTTGGGCCTAGCGGGATCCTACGAGCAGTACTTC.

The rearrangement links TRBV11-2 to TRBJ1-2; no clear D. This CDR3 is built from 12 residues. V lost 4 bases and J 7 bases, leaving 10 bases between the germline ends. The germline V gene has CDR1 SGHAT and CDR2 FQNNGV. The chain's CDR3 is CASSWASGGYTF. For the CDR3, the DNA is TGTGCCAGCAGCTGGGCTTCCGGTGGCTACACCTTC.

The V gene is TRBV5-4, the J gene TRBJ2-1, with 7 nucleotides matching TRBD2. The CDR3 covers 16 residues. Germline-derived CDR1 and CDR2 are SGHNT and YYREEE (reference sequence). V lost 4 bases, J lost 3 bases, and 10 bases stayed unmatched. CDR3 sequence reads: CASSLRLADYYNEQFF. The DNA for the CDR3 is TGTGCCAGCAGCCTGAGGCTAGCGGACTACTACAATGAGCAGTTCTTC.

This sequence joins TRBV5-1 and TRBJ2-3; possibly TRBD2 for D (5 bases). Trimming took off 5 bases at V and 6 bases at J, with 10 bases between the two ends. There are 12 residues in the CDR3. Germline CDR1 is SGHRS and CDR2 is YFSETQ. The CDR3 is CASRYQRDTQYF. The CDR3 nucleotides are TGCGCCAGCAGATACCAGCGGGATACGCAGTATTTT.

Remarks on this clone: Compared with germline, one end of the junction differs, possibly owing to a read error. This chain connects TRBV19 to TRBJ2-7; perhaps TRBD2 as D (6 bases). The CDR3 has 15 residues. Looked up from germline, CDR1 is LNHDA and CDR2 is SQIVND (reference sequence). The CDR3 DNA is TGTGCCAGTAGTATAAGACTAGTAGTCTCCGACGAGCAGTACTTC. It specifies CASSIRLVVSDEQYF.

J is TRBJ2-3 and V is TRBV29-1; D ambiguous. Germline CDR1 reads SQVTM; CDR2 reads ANQGSEA. Trimming stripped 4 bases from V and 2 bases from J, with 10 bases between. This CDR3 comprises 13 residues. The CDR3 sequence: CSVGPSLTDTQYF. As DNA, the CDR3 is TGCAGCGTTGGCCCCTCACTCACAGATACGCAGTATTTT.

The chain carries TRBV20-1 and TRBJ2-1; 13 bases line up with TRBD2. V lost 3 bases to trimming and J lost 8 bases; unmatched junction nucleotides: 13. Per germline, CDR1 DFQATT and CDR2 SNEGSKA (reference sequence). This CDR3 has 17 residues. This CDR3 is CSASQTSGGLKSDEQFF. The CDR3 DNA reads TGCAGTGCTAGTCAGACTAGCGGGGGGCTAAAATCGGATGAGCAGTTCTTC.

The rearrangement uses TRBV5-1 and TRBJ1-1; unclear D gene. Germline CDR1 is SGHRS and CDR2 is YFSETQ. With 4 bases removed from V and 3 bases from J, the gap between germline ends came to 13 bases. CDR3 length: 14 amino acids. CDR3 protein: CASSTPGSYTEAFF. The DNA of the CDR3 is TGCGCCAGCAGCACTCCGGGAAGCTACACTGAAGCTTTCTTT.

The V gene is TRBV21-1, the J gene TRBJ1-5; the table calls TRBD1, which could not be checked here. TRBV21-1 is termed a pseudogene. CDR3 length equals 15 residues. The CDR3 here is CASSWTGDSNQPQHF. The CDR3 DNA reads as TGTGCCAGCAGTTGGACAGGAGATAGCAATCAGCCCCAGCATTTT.

This sequence joins TRBV29-1 and TRBJ1-1; 7 nucleotides line up with TRBD1. The germline V gene has CDR1 SQVTM and CDR2 ANQGSEA. The CDR3 is 12 amino acids. Germline trimming cut 7 bases from V and 0 bases from J; bases unmatched to any gene: 2. CDR3 amino acids: CSATGLNTEAFF. In nucleotides, the CDR3 is TGCAGCGCGACAGGGTTGAACACTGAAGCTTTCTTT.

This clone is a singleton in its sample. The genes are TRBV10-2 and TRBJ2-1; TRBD1 matches at 9 bases. CDR3 size: 14 residues. Germline V gene data show CDR1 as WSHSY and CDR2 as SAAADI. The trim removed 7 bases at V and 5 bases at J, leaving 6 bases unmatched. The CDR3 here is CASILDRGNNEQFF. The CDR3 DNA reads TGCGCCAGCATCCTAGACAGGGGGAACAATGAGCAGTTCTTC.

The chain uses TRBV6-1 and TRBJ1-3, with TRBD1 as a possible D gene (6 bases). Trimming pared 2 bases from V and 8 bases from J, leaving 13 bases between. Germline V gene lookup returns CDR1 MNHNS and CDR2 SASEGT. The CDR3 runs 14 residues. The CDR3 nucleotides are TGTGCCAGCAGTGAATTTACAGGGAGAGACACCATATATTTT. Translating it yields CASSEFTGRDTIYF.

The chain recombines TRBV15 with TRBJ2-1; weak D call: TRBD2 (5 bases). Trimming removed 0 bases from V and 7 bases from J, with 16 bases in between. CDR1 and CDR2 (germline): LNHNV, YYDKDF (reference sequence). The CDR3 totals 16 residues. The CDR3 spells CATSRDLTGWVNEQFF. The DNA of the CDR3 is TGTGCCACCAGCAGAGATCTTACGGGATGGGTAAATGAGCAGTTCTTC.

The genes are TRBV3-1 (or the pseudogene TRBV3-2) and TRBJ2-5; 8 bases line up with TRBD2. Germline CDR1 is LGHDT and CDR2 is YNNKEL (reference sequence). The CDR3 is 17 residues long. With 3 bases clipped from V and 5 bases from J, the junction kept 14 bases outside the gene matches. This CDR3 reads CASSQASGPEVGETQYF. For the CDR3, the DNA is TGTGCCAGCAGCCAGGCTAGCGGGCCGGAGGTCGGGGAGACCCAGTACTTC.

The rearrangement uses TRBV11-3 and TRBJ2-7, with a possible D match to TRBD2 (6 bases). Per germline, CDR1 SGHNT and CDR2 YENEEA. Trimming took off 3 bases at V and 2 bases at J, with 17 bases between the two ends. The CDR3 contains 16 residues. For the CDR3, the DNA is TGTGCCAGCAGCTTCGCCTCGGGCGGGGCCACCTACGAGCAGTACTTC. Translation gives CASSFASGGATYEQYF.

J is TRBJ1-2 and V is TRBV6-5; TRBD1 agrees at 12 bases. This CDR3 is built from 15 residues. Germline assignment: CDR1 MNHEY and CDR2 SVGAGI. Trimming removed 6 bases from V and 4 bases from J; junction bases left unmatched: 6. In nucleotides, the CDR3 is TGTGCCAGCAGCCCGGGACAGGGGGCGGGCTATGGCTACACCTTC. Its protein product is CASSPGQGAGYGYTF.

The genes are TRBV2 and TRBJ1-5; TRBD1 matches at 9 bases. CDR1 and CDR2 from the germline V gene are SNHLY and FYNNEI. V trimming: 8 bases; J trimming: 6 bases; junction bases outside the gene matches: 11. CDR3 length: 15 residues. CDR3 DNA sequence: TGTGCCAGCGTCCGGGACAGGGAGGGAGGTCAGCCCCAGCATTTT. This codes for CASVRDREGGQPQHF.

The V call is TRBV5-8, the J call TRBJ1-5; TRBD1 aligns across 9 bases. The CDR3 is made up of 14 amino acids. Trimming at V came to 0 bases and at J to 9 bases, leaving 4 bases not matched to a gene. Germline loops: CDR1 SGHTS, CDR2 YDEGEE. The CDR3 sequence: CASSLGHRGRPQHF. In DNA form, the CDR3 reads TGTGCCAGCAGCTTGGGGCACAGGGGGCGGCCCCAGCATTTT.

V is TRBV10-3 and J is TRBJ1-1; D not resolved. The V end lost 3 bases, the J end lost 8 bases, and 19 bases lay between the germline ends. Germline CDR1 ENHRY, CDR2 SYGVKD. The length of the CDR3 is 15 residues. This CDR3 is CAISDGVTAGSEAFF. The CDR3 region has the DNA TGTGCCATCAGTGACGGGGTAACGGCGGGATCCGAAGCTTTCTTT.

This clone has only a few counts. CDR3 in amino acids: CASSIRLAGGNEQFF. CDR3 nucleotides: TGCGCCAGCAGCATACGACTAGCGGGCGGCAATGAGCAGTTCTTC. The chain has TRBV4-3 and TRBJ2-1; 10 bases fit TRBD2. V lost 5 bases to trimming and J lost 6 bases; unmatched junction nucleotides: 7. CDR3 length: 15 amino acids. Germline V gene data show CDR1 as LGHNA and CDR2 as YSLEER.

This clone appeared a single time. The rearrangement uses TRBV6-6 and TRBJ2-7, with TRBD1 matching over 8 bases. Germline CDR1 reads MNHNY; CDR2 reads SVGAGI (reference sequence). CDR3 length equals 14 residues. V shed 2 bases and J 2 bases; nucleotides not matched to a gene: 2. DNA of the CDR3: TGTGCCAGCAGTTACCGGACAGGGCCCTACGAGCAGTACTTC. Translated: CASSYRTGPYEQYF.

This clone appeared a single time. This chain joins TRBV30 and TRBJ1-2; 7 bases agree with TRBD1. CDR1 and CDR2 from the germline V gene are GTSNPN and SVGIG (reference sequence). With 4 bases clipped from V and 8 bases from J, the junction kept 10 bases outside the gene matches. The CDR3 sequence is 13 residues long. CDR3 in DNA: TGTGCCTGGACCGTAGGGGGCGAGGGGGGCTACACCTTC. This encodes CAWTVGGEGGYTF.

V usage is TRBV2 and J usage is TRBJ1-4; D may be TRBD1 (5 bases). This CDR3 has 15 amino acids. CDR1 SNHLY and CDR2 FYNNEI come from the germline V gene. Trimming left V 0 bases short and J 8 bases short, with 13 bases between. Here the CDR3 reads CASSEARAGGEKLFF. The CDR3, as DNA: TGTGCCAGCAGTGAAGCCAGGGCAGGAGGGGAAAAACTGTTTTTT.

The chain combines TRBV5-1 with TRBJ2-7; 7 bases are a match to TRBD1. With V trimmed by 4 bases and J by 7 bases, 11 bases remained unmatched. Germline CDR1 and CDR2: SGHRS and YFSETQ. This CDR3 has 14 residues. CDR3 sequence (DNA): TGCGCCAGCAGCGGGACAGCGGTCTCAGGGGAGCAGTACTTC. This gives the protein CASSGTAVSGEQYF. Supplemented by reference TRBV5-1 and TRBJ2-7, the full variable domain reads KAGVTQTPRYLIKTRGQQVTLSCSPISGHRSVSWYQQTPGQGLQFLFEYFSETQRNKGNFPGRFSGRQFSNSRSEMNVSTLELGDSALYLCASSGTAVSGEQYFGPGTRLTVT.

The chain is built from TRBV15 and TRBJ1-4; D ambiguous. Germline V lookup: CDR1 LNHNV, CDR2 YYDKDF (reference sequence). CDR3 length: 17 residues. Trimming left V 0 bases short and J 10 bases short, with 21 bases between. The CDR3 coding sequence is TGTGCCACCAGCAGAGATTCGATCCGGGTTGCCGGTGGAAAACTGTTTTTT. This gives the protein CATSRDSIRVAGGKLFF.